Each of the 29 T cell receptor beta chains below was sequenced from the same sample in a study of cytomegalovirus exposure and HLA in healthy donors. Both 60 Vbeta primers and 13 Jbeta primers went into the PCR. Sequencing was performed with immunoSEQ multiplex PCR; in TCRdb, only in-frame clones are kept and a portion is missing. Its table lists 150,000 or so clones. Sequencing was performed on PBMCs. Source of these receptors: a woman between 40 and 50 years old in good health and CMV-seropositive.

V is TRBV4-1 and J is TRBJ2-7; 11 bases are a match to TRBD1. Trimming at V came to 5 bases and at J to 3 bases, leaving 9 bases not matched to a gene. From germline, CDR1 is MGHRA and CDR2 YSYEKL. The CDR3 contains 16 residues. The CDR3 protein is CASSSLWGQGVYEQYF. As DNA, the CDR3 is TGCGCCAGCAGCTCCCTCTGGGGACAGGGGGTCTACGAGCAGTACTTC.

The chain carries TRBV19 and TRBJ1-2, with D possibly TRBD1 on 6 matching bases. This CDR3 contains 14 residues. In germline, CDR1 is LNHDA, CDR2 SQIVND (reference sequence). V gave up 3 bases and J gave up 0 bases, with 8 bases separating them. Written as DNA, the CDR3 is TGTGCCAGTAGTATCCACAGGGCTAACTATGGCTACACCTTC. Protein product: CASSIHRANYGYTF. The whole variable domain, remainder taken from reference TRBV19 and TRBJ1-2, is DGGITQSPKYLFRKEGQNVTLSCEQNLNHDAMYWYRQDPGQGLRLIYYSQIVNDFQKGDIAEGYSVSREKKESFPLTVTSAQKNPTAFYLCASSIHRANYGYTFGSGTRLTVV.

The V gene is TRBV5-6, the J gene TRBJ1-5, with 10 bases that match TRBD1. CDR1 and CDR2 (germline): SGHDT, YYEEEE. CDR3 length: 16 amino acids. Trimming removed 4 bases from V and 6 bases from J; junction bases left unmatched: 10. The CDR3 coding sequence is TGTGCCAGCAGCACAATGACAGGGGGCGCACGTCAGCCCCAGCATTTT. Translating gives CASSTMTGGARQPQHF. Full variable domain (rest looked up from reference TRBV5-6 and TRBJ1-5): DAGVTQSPTHLIKTRGQQVTLRCSPKSGHDTVSWYQQALGQGPQFIFQYYEEEERQRGNFPDRFSGHQFPNYSSELNVNALLLGDSALYLCASSTMTGGARQPQHFGDGTRLSIL.

The V and J genes are TRBV14 and TRBJ2-1; D perhaps matches TRBD1 (5 bases). The CDR3 is 15 residues long. V lost 4 bases and J lost 5, with 15 bases in between. CDR1 SGHDN and CDR2 FVKESK come from the germline V gene. In DNA form, the CDR3 reads TGTGCCAGCAGCCCACATGGCGCAGGGAACAATGAGCAGTTCTTC. Translating it yields CASSPHGAGNNEQFF. The whole variable domain, remainder taken from reference TRBV14 and TRBJ2-1, is EAGVTQFPSHSVIEKGQTVTLRCDPISGHDNLYWYRRVMGKEIKFLLHFVKESKQDESGMPNNRFLAERTGGTYSTLKVQPAELEDSGVYFCASSPHGAGNNEQFFGPGTRLTVL.

The rearrangement joins TRBV11-1 to TRBJ2-7; D gene unclear. Germline V lookup: CDR1 SGHAT, CDR2 FQDESV (reference sequence). Trimming cost V 0 bases and J 0 bases, with 6 bases left between them. The CDR3 spans 14 residues. The CDR3 DNA reads TGTGCCAGCAGCTTAGCCCTTTCCTCCTACGAGCAGTACTTC. Encoded protein: CASSLALSSYEQYF.

The J gene is TRBJ1-5, the V gene TRBV19, with 11 nucleotides matching TRBD1. The CDR3 extends over 15 amino acids. The germline V gene encodes CDR1 LNHDA and CDR2 SQIVND (reference sequence). V lost 5 bases, J lost 6 bases, and 6 bases stayed unmatched. CDR3 amino acids: CASSPGTGGVQPQHF. CDR3 in DNA: TGTGCCAGTAGTCCCGGGACAGGGGGGGTTCAGCCCCAGCATTTT.

The chain has TRBV14 and TRBJ2-5; 11 bases are shared with TRBD2. In germline, CDR1 is SGHDN, CDR2 FVKESK. This CDR3 has 14 residues. After removal of 3 bases from V and 5 bases from J, the junction contained 2 bases not matched to a gene. As DNA, the CDR3 is TGTGCCAGCAGCCAGACTAGCGGGACTGAGACCCAGTACTTC. Its translation: CASSQTSGTETQYF.

The CDR3 DNA sequence: TGTGCCAGCAGCTCGGTGAGCGGGAGGGGAGAGACCCAGTACTTC. Translation: CASSSVSGRGETQYF. This chain links TRBV14 with TRBJ2-5, with 10 nucleotides matching TRBD2. The CDR3 covers 15 residues. The germline V gene has CDR1 SGHDN and CDR2 FVKESK. V gave up 5 bases and J gave up 4 bases; unmatched junction bases: 7.

CDR3 region: CASSPTQSSEKLFF. The CDR3 region has the DNA TGTGCCAGCAGCCCGACTCAGAGTAGCGAAAAACTGTTTTTT. The chain is built from TRBV5-6 and TRBJ1-4; D not certain. Germline values: CDR1 SGHDT, CDR2 YYEEEE. This CDR3 is 14 amino acids long. Trimming removed 4 bases at V and 8 bases at J, with 15 bases between.

The rearrangement uses TRBV5-1 and TRBJ2-1; 13 positions agree with TRBD2. Per germline, CDR1 SGHRS and CDR2 YFSETQ. V lost 4 bases to trimming and J lost 5 bases; unmatched junction nucleotides: 3. This CDR3 is built from 15 residues. The CDR3, as DNA: TGCGCCAGCAGCGCCGGGACTAGCGGGAACAATGAGCAGTTCTTC. Protein sequence: CASSAGTSGNNEQFF.

The V call is TRBV5-8, the J call TRBJ2-1; D call uncertain. In germline, CDR1 is SGHTS, CDR2 YDEGEE. This CDR3 spans 14 amino acids. The CDR3 DNA is TGTGGCATCAAGATCGTGGGCTCAATCCATGAGCAGTTCTTC. This gives the protein CGIKIVGSIHEQFF.

The chain has TRBV28 and TRBJ1-5; the D gene is possibly TRBD1 (6 bases). The V and J ends lost 4 bases and 2 bases respectively, with 15 bases between them. The length of the CDR3 is 16 residues. From germline, CDR1 is MDHEN and CDR2 SYDVKM. CDR3 in DNA: TGTGCCAGCAGTTCACCCCCAGGGGCCGGCAATCAGCCCCAGCATTTT. Translated, it gives CASSSPPGAGNQPQHF.

The chain links TRBV30 to TRBJ2-2, with TRBD1 matching 9 bases. The germline CDR1 and CDR2 sequences are GTSNPN and SVGIG (reference sequence). The CDR3 covers 14 residues. Trimming at V came to 5 bases and at J to 4 bases, leaving 5 bases not matched to a gene. CDR3 in amino acids: CAWGTGLATGELFF. The CDR3, as DNA: TGTGCCTGGGGGACAGGGTTAGCCACCGGGGAGCTGTTTTTT.

The J gene is TRBJ2-1, the V gene TRBV7-2; 7 bases map to TRBD2. V lost 5 bases, J lost 0 bases, and 4 bases stayed unmatched. Germline V lookup: CDR1 SGHTA, CDR2 FQGNSA. This CDR3 spans 15 amino acids. The CDR3 protein is CASSPAGSSYNEQFF. The CDR3 bases are TGTGCCAGCAGCCCAGCGGGGAGCTCCTACAATGAGCAGTTCTTC.

The chain recombines TRBV15 with TRBJ2-5; 10 bases are shared with TRBD2. Germline V gives CDR1 LNHNV, CDR2 YYDKDF (reference sequence). The CDR3 length is 16 residues. Germline trimming cut 1 base from V and 5 bases from J; bases unmatched to any gene: 7. The CDR3 DNA sequence: TGTGCCACCAGCAGAGGGGCTAGCGGGAGTACGGAGACCCAGTACTTC. Encoded protein: CATSRGASGSTETQYF.

As regards this clone: The same CDR3 is also encoded by other DNA sequences in this sample. This sequence joins TRBV9 and TRBJ1-4; possible D gene TRBD1, 5 bases. The V end lost 0 bases, the J end lost 2 bases, and 8 bases lay between the germline ends. The CDR3 has 15 residues. CDR1 is SGDLS and CDR2 is YYNGEE in the germline V gene. CDR3 nucleotides: TGTGCCAGCAGCGTAGTAGGGGCGACTAATGAAAAACTGTTTTTT. Its protein is CASSVVGATNEKLFF.

This chain connects TRBV5-6 to TRBJ1-6; TRBD1 agrees at 7 bases. Germline CDR1 is SGHDT and CDR2 is YYEEEE. The V segment lost 2 bases and the J segment 7 bases; nucleotides outside the gene matches: 6. This CDR3 region has 15 residues. In DNA, the CDR3 is TGTGCCAGCAGCTTAAGGGACAGACCCAATTCACCCCTCCACTTT. Translating it yields CASSLRDRPNSPLHF.

The gene calls are TRBV4-2 and TRBJ2-5; TRBD2 matches 12 bases. From germline, CDR1 is LGHNA and CDR2 YNFKEQ. The CDR3 has 19 amino acids. The J segment lost 3 bases and the V segment lost 0 bases, leaving 11 bases of the junction unmatched. The CDR3 nucleotides are TGTGCCAGCAGCCAAGAGCAGGGACTAGCGGGCTTGGCGGAAGAGACCCAGTACTTC. Encoded protein: CASSQEQGLAGLAEETQYF.

The chain links TRBV5-1 to TRBJ2-7; D perhaps matches TRBD2 (7 bases). The CDR3 totals 15 residues. V lost 3 bases to trimming and J lost 4 bases, with 17 bases between them. Germline V gene data show CDR1 as SGHRS and CDR2 as YFSETQ. The CDR3 bases are TGCGCCAGCAGCTCTGGGGGGGGCCAACCTTACGAGCAGTACTTC. It codes for CASSSGGGQPYEQYF.

The CDR3 DNA reads TGTGCCAGCAGTCCTCACGACGGACAGGCTTACGAGCAGTACTTC. Translation gives CASSPHDGQAYEQYF. V usage is TRBV27 and J usage is TRBJ2-7; 7 nucleotides match TRBD1. Germline V gene lookup returns CDR1 MNHEY and CDR2 SMNVEV (reference sequence). V lost 5 bases and J lost 4; bases outside the gene matches: 11. The CDR3 spans 15 residues.

This rearrangement joins TRBV29-1 to TRBJ1-3; no definite D call. CDR1 SQVTM and CDR2 ANQGSEA come from the germline V gene. The CDR3 is 13 residues long. Trimming pared 4 bases from V and 1 base from J, leaving 8 bases between. The CDR3 nucleotides are TGCAGCGTTGTGGGAGGATCTGGAAACACCATATATTTT. Amino acid sequence: CSVVGGSGNTIYF.

The V call is TRBV6-5, the J call TRBJ1-2; D is unresolved. V shed 6 bases and J shed 3 bases, with 5 bases lying between them. There are 11 residues in the CDR3. Germline loops: CDR1 MNHEY, CDR2 SVGAGI. The CDR3 region is CASRTYYGYTF. The DNA for the CDR3 is TGTGCCAGCAGGACTTACTATGGCTACACCTTC.

The chain is built from TRBV19 and TRBJ2-1, with 7 bases lining up with TRBD2. The CDR3 runs to 15 residues. V was pared by 9 bases and J by 2 bases, with 10 bases of the junction left unmatched. CDR1 and CDR2 from the germline V gene are LNHDA and SQIVND (reference sequence). The CDR3 region is CASGRRETPYNEQFF. The DNA of the CDR3 is TGTGCCAGCGGGAGGCGGGAGACCCCCTACAATGAGCAGTTCTTC.

The chain joins TRBV2 to TRBJ2-7; 10 positions agree with TRBD2. The CDR3 totals 16 residues. V lost 10 bases to trimming and J lost 0 bases; unmatched junction nucleotides: 12. Germline V gene sequence: CDR1 SNHLY, CDR2 FYNNEI. The CDR3 DNA sequence: TGTGCCACTCTCCCTTTAGCGGGAGGAACCTCCTACGAGCAGTACTTC. It yields the protein CATLPLAGGTSYEQYF.

V is TRBV10-3 and J is TRBJ2-7, with 13 nucleotides matching TRBD2. V dropped 7 bases and J dropped 4; count of bases not matched to a gene: 4. CDR1 and CDR2 (germline): ENHRY, SYGVKD. The CDR3 runs 14 residues. The CDR3: CAITRTSGSYEQYF. The CDR3 DNA reads TGTGCCATCACCCGGACTAGCGGGAGTTACGAGCAGTACTTC.

The chain employs TRBV7-6 and TRBJ2-7; the D gene is possibly TRBD1 (7 bases). The ends were cut back, 1 base at V and 4 bases at J, with 11 bases in the middle. Germline assignment: CDR1 SGHVS and CDR2 FNYEAQ. The CDR3 is made up of 14 amino acids. The CDR3 protein is CASSLGQGGYEQYF. The CDR3, as DNA: TGTGCCAGCAGCTTAGGACAGGGAGGTTACGAGCAGTACTTC.

The rearrangement joins TRBV5-1 to TRBJ2-5; the match to TRBD2 covers 7 bases. The germline gives CDR1 SGHRS, CDR2 YFSETQ. Trimming removed 4 bases from V and 1 base from J; junction bases left unmatched: 13. This CDR3 region has 17 residues. The CDR3 nucleotides are TGCGCCAGCAGCCCCCTTCTCACGGGAGGAACCCAAGAGACCCAGTACTTC. The encoded protein is CASSPLLTGGTQETQYF.

This rearrangement joins TRBV5-4 to TRBJ2-4; 7 bases are shared with TRBD1. After removal of 4 bases from V and 8 bases from J, the junction contained 9 bases not matched to a gene. The CDR3 runs to 14 residues. Per germline, CDR1 SGHNT and CDR2 YYREEE (reference sequence). The CDR3 spells CASSRGDSRHIQYF. In nucleotides, the CDR3 is TGTGCCAGCAGCCGTGGGGACAGTAGACACATTCAGTACTTC.

This chain connects TRBV7-9 to TRBJ1-1; no clear D. V shed 5 bases and J shed 7 bases, with 14 bases lying between them. The CDR3 runs 13 residues. Germline V gene sequence: CDR1 SEHNR, CDR2 FQNEAQ (reference sequence). The CDR3 bases are TGTGCCAGCAGCCTTTCGGGAGTTAGTGAAGCTTTCTTT. The encoded protein is CASSLSGVSEAFF.